This passage covers 17 T cell receptor beta chains from one sample sequenced in a study of T cell responses to AZD1222 COVID-19 vaccine. Clones were sequenced by immunoSEQ multiplex PCR, and TCRdb holds only the in-frame ones, with some missing. The table lists approximately 120,000 clones, about 90% of them singletons. The source material was peripheral blood, sampled on day 0 of AZD1222 vaccination. The source of these receptors is an adult in good health.

This chain joins TRBV30 and TRBJ1-2; D gene ambiguous. V was cut by 2 bases and J by 0 bases, with 10 bases left in between. Germline V gene sequence: CDR1 GTSNPN, CDR2 SVGIG (reference sequence). This CDR3 has 14 residues. As DNA, the CDR3 is TGTGCCTGGAGTTCCGGGCCTGCTAACTATGGCTACACCTTC. Translated: CAWSSGPANYGYTF.

This chain connects TRBV10-3 to TRBJ1-3; 7 positions match TRBD1. Germline values: CDR1 ENHRY, CDR2 SYGVKD. J lost 4 bases, V lost 6 bases, and 6 bases had no gene match. This CDR3 is 14 amino acids long. DNA of the CDR3: TGTGCCATCAGGGGGACAGTCATCGGAAACACCATATATTTT. Translated: CAIRGTVIGNTIYF.

This clone was seen only a few times. The chain has TRBV6-5 and TRBJ1-6; 7 bases line up with TRBD1. The length of the CDR3 is 14 residues. J gave up 6 bases and V 6 bases, and 5 bases lay outside the gene matches. The germline V gene has CDR1 MNHEY and CDR2 SVGAGI. CDR3 loop: CASSAGGGNSPLHF. The CDR3 DNA reads TGTGCCAGCAGCGCAGGGGGAGGTAATTCACCCCTCCACTTT.

V is TRBV6-2 or TRBV6-3 and J is TRBJ1-6; tentatively, D is TRBD1 (5 bases). CDR1 and CDR2 from the germline V gene are MNHEY and SVGEGT. The CDR3 length is 15 residues. V lost 4 bases and J 0 bases, leaving 7 bases between the germline ends. The CDR3 loop reads CASSFDSSYNSPLHF. In DNA, the CDR3 is TGTGCCAGCAGTTTCGACAGCTCCTATAATTCACCCCTCCACTTT.

V is TRBV6-5 and J is TRBJ1-2; D is ambiguous. The CDR3 is 14 amino acids. Trimming removed 0 bases at V and 4 bases at J, with 9 bases between. Germline V gene lookup returns CDR1 MNHEY and CDR2 SVGAGI. The CDR3 here is CASSYSHGPYGYTF. CDR3 nucleotide sequence: TGTGCCAGCAGTTACTCGCACGGCCCCTATGGCTACACCTTC.

The count of this clone is one. The rearrangement uses TRBV21-1 and TRBJ1-5; the tabulated D call, TRBD1, remains unverified against the DNA. TRBV21-1 is labeled a pseudogene. The CDR3 consists of 17 residues. CDR3 loop: CASSKKSHRDRDQPQHF. As DNA, the CDR3 is TGTGCCAGCAGCAAAAAAAGTCACCGGGACAGAGATCAGCCCCAGCATTTT.

The chain has TRBV18 and TRBJ2-7; D is ambiguous. The CDR3 length is 11 residues. Germline CDR1 is KGHSH and CDR2 is LQKENI. Trimming stripped 2 bases from V and 6 bases from J, with 5 bases between. The CDR3 reads CASSPKTEQYF. CDR3 sequence (DNA): TGTGCCAGCTCACCAAAGACCGAGCAGTACTTC.

This rearrangement joins TRBV6-2 or TRBV6-3 to TRBJ1-5; D gene ambiguous. Germline V lookup: CDR1 MNHEY, CDR2 SVGEGT. The CDR3 runs to 13 residues. V was pared by 3 bases and J by 2 bases, with 5 bases between. CDR3: CASSYTGNQPQHF. Written as DNA, the CDR3 is TGTGCCAGCAGTTATACAGGCAATCAGCCCCAGCATTTT.

J is TRBJ1-2 and V is TRBV10-3; 7 bases map to TRBD1. Per the germline V gene, CDR1 is ENHRY and CDR2 is SYGVKD. J was trimmed by 4 bases and V by 5 bases; bases with no gene match: 13. The CDR3 consists of 16 residues. The DNA for the CDR3 is TGTGCCATCAGTCGGACAGGACAGCGGGACGGCTATGGCTACACCTTC. Residues: CAISRTGQRDGYGYTF.

The gene calls are TRBV2 and TRBJ1-2; D remains ambiguous. In germline, CDR1 is SNHLY, CDR2 FYNNEI. Trimming stripped 5 bases from V and 2 bases from J, with 9 bases between. There are 13 residues in the CDR3. This CDR3 is CASSSGENYGYTF. CDR3 DNA sequence: TGTGCCAGCAGTTCTGGGGAAAACTATGGCTACACCTTC.

The chain is built from TRBV4-2 and TRBJ2-1, with 13 bases identical to TRBD2. Germline CDR1 LGHNA, CDR2 YNFKEQ. CDR3 length: 16 residues. The junction had 6 bases not matched to a gene; V was cut back by 2 bases and J by 8 bases. CDR3 sequence (DNA): TGTGCCAGCAGCCAACAGGGACTAGCGGGGCAGGATGAGCAGTTCTTC. Its protein is CASSQQGLAGQDEQFF.

The chain has TRBV4-2 and TRBJ1-2, with D perhaps TRBD1 (5 bases). The CDR3 runs to 14 residues. The germline V gene has CDR1 LGHNA and CDR2 YNFKEQ. V lost 0 bases to trimming and J lost 6 bases, with 11 bases between them. This chain's CDR3 is CASSQDLGVNGYTF. In nucleotides, the CDR3 is TGTGCCAGCAGCCAAGATTTGGGGGTAAATGGCTACACCTTC.

The chain couples TRBV27 to TRBJ2-1; D unclear. V lost 6 bases and J 3 bases, leaving 9 bases between the germline ends. The CDR3 is 13 residues long. Germline V gene lookup returns CDR1 MNHEY and CDR2 SMNVEV (reference sequence). The CDR3 loop reads CASRIVGYNEQFF. For the CDR3, the DNA is TGTGCCAGCAGAATCGTGGGCTACAATGAGCAGTTCTTC.

The chain joins TRBV2 to TRBJ1-4; 9 bases are a match to TRBD1. This CDR3 region has 16 residues. Germline loops: CDR1 SNHLY, CDR2 FYNNEI. Trimming cost V 5 bases and J 8 bases; bases outside gene matches: 12. The CDR3 region is CASSNRDRAQREKLFF. Here the CDR3 DNA reads TGTGCCAGCAGTAACCGGGACAGGGCCCAAAGGGAAAAACTGTTTTTT.

This rearrangement joins TRBV6-1 to TRBJ1-2, with D hard to call. V dropped 2 bases and J dropped 8 bases, with 21 bases sitting between them. CDR1 is MNHNS and CDR2 is SASEGT in the germline V gene. This CDR3 region has 16 residues. This CDR3 reads CASSERSAVRVWGYTF. The CDR3 DNA is TGTGCCAGCAGTGAAAGGTCGGCAGTCCGGGTTTGGGGCTACACCTTC.

This clone has only one observation. V usage is TRBV4-3 and J usage is TRBJ1-3; D ambiguous. The CDR3 has 15 amino acids. Germline CDR1 is LGHNA and CDR2 is YSLEER. With 8 bases removed from V and 0 bases from J, the gap between germline ends came to 14 bases. The chain's CDR3 is CASSRSLSSGNTIYF. DNA for the CDR3: TGCGCCAGCTCCCGCTCCCTGAGCTCTGGAAACACCATATATTTT.

This chain joins TRBV5-1 and TRBJ2-7; D ambiguous. From germline, CDR1 is SGHRS and CDR2 YFSETQ. The germline V and J ends were trimmed by 7 bases and 3 bases, with 17 bases remaining between them. The CDR3 covers 14 residues. In DNA, the CDR3 is TGCGCCAGCCGGACCGCATTTCAGAGCTACGAGCAGTACTTC. Amino acid sequence: CASRTAFQSYEQYF.